The clone carrying this T cell receptor (beta chain) appeared once. Its antigen remains unidentified. These data originate in a study of T cell repertoires in cytomegalovirus infection. Turning to the study itself: Indications came from public TCR beta signatures; they pointed to CMV infection and to a matching HLA type. The study, taken as a whole, reports: HLA-C-restricted CMV clonotypes gave the most frequent clonotype in two of eight donors.

The CDR3 is made up of 11 amino acids. V lost 6 bases, J lost 4 bases, and 6 bases lay in between. TCRdb re-called the reads with MiXCR, one entry per CDR3 protein. The table has approximately 250,000 distinct CDR3 sequences, about 23% seen once. The chain uses TRBV12-3 or TRBV12-4 and TRBJ1-1; D remains ambiguous. The source of this sequence is a human donor in good health (CMV status not recorded). Some clones in this sample may be carry-over from other donors' samples. Sequencing was performed on CD8+ T cells from PBMCs. The CDR3 here is CASSHRTEAFF. The CDR3 DNA is TGTGCCAGCAGCCACCGCACTGAAGCTTTCTTT.